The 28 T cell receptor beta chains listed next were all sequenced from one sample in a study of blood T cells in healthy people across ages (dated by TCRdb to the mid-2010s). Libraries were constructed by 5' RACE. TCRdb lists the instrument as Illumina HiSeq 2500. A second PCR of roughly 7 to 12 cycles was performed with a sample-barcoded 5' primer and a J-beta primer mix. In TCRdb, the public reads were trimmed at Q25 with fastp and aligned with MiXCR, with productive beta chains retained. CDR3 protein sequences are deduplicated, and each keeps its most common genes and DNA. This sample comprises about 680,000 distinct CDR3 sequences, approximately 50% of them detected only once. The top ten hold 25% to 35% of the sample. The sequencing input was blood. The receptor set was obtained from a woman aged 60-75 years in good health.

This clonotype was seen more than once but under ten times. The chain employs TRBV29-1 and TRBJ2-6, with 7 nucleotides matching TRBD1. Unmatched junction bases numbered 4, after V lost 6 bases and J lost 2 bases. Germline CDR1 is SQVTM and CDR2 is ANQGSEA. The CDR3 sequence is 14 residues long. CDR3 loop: CSVDTGAGANVLTF. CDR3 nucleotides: TGCAGCGTGGACACAGGGGCTGGGGCCAACGTCCTGACTTTC.

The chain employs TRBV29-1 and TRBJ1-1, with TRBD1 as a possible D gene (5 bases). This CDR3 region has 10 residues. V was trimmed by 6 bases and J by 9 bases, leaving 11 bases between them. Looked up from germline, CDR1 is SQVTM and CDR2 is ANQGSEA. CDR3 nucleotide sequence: TGCAGCGTCATTGGGACTAAAGCTTTCTTT. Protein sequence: CSVIGTKAFF.

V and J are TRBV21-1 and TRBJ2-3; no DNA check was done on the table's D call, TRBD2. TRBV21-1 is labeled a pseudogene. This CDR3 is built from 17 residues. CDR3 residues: CASSNRLAGHRTDTQYF. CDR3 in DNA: TGTGCCAGCAGCAACCGACTGGCGGGCCACCGCACAGATACGCAGTATTTT.

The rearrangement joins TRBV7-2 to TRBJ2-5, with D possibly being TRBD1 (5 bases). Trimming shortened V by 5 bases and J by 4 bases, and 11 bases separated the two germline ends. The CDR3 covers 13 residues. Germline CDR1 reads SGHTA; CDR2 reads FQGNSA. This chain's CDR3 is CASSGRQLETQYF. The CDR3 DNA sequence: TGTGCCAGCAGCGGGCGACAGCTAGAGACCCAGTACTTC.

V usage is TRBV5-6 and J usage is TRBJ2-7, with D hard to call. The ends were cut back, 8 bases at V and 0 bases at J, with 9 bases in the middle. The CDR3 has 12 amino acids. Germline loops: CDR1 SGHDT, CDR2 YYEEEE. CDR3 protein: CARVGRSYEQYF. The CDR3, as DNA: TGTGCCAGGGTCGGCCGCTCCTACGAGCAGTACTTC.

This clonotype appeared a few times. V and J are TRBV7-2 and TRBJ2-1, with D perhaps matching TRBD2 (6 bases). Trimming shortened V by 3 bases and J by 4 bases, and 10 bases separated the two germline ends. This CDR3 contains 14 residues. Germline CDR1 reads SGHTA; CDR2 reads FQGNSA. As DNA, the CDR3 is TGTGCCAGCAGCTTCCGGGGGATATACAATGAGCAGTTCTTC. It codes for CASSFRGIYNEQFF.

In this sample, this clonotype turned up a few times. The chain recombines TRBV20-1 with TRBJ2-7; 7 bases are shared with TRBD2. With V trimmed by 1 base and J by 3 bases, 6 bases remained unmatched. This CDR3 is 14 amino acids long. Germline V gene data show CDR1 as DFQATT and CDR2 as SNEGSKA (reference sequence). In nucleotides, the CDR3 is TGCAGTGCTAGAGGTCTAGCGGATCTCTACGAGCAGTACTTC. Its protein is CSARGLADLYEQYF.

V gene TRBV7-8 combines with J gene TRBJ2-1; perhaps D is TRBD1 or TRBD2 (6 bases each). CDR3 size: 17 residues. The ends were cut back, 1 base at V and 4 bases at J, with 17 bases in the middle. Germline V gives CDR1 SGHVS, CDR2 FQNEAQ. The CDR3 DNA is TGTGCCAGCAGCTTAGGGGGACACCCTGGGAGGTACAATGAGCAGTTCTTC. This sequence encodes CASSLGGHPGRYNEQFF.

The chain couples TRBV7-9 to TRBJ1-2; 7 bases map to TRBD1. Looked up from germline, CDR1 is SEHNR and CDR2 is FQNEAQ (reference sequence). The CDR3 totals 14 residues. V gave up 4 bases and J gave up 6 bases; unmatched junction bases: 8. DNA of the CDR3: TGTGCCAGCAGCTCAGACAGGGCCGCCGATGGCTACACCTTC. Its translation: CASSSDRAADGYTF.

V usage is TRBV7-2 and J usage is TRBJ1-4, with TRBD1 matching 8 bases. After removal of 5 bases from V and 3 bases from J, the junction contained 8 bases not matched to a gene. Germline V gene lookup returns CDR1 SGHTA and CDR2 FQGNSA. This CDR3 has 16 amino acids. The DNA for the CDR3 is TGTGCCAGCAGCCCGCAGGGGGCTCTGCCTAATGAAAAACTGTTTTTT. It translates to CASSPQGALPNEKLFF.

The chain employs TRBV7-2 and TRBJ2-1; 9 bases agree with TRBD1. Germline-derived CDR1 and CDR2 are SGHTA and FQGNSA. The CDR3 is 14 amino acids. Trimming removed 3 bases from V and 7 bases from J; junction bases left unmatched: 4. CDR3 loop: CASSFGTGRNEQFF. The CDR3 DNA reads TGTGCCAGCAGCTTCGGGACAGGGAGGAATGAGCAGTTCTTC.

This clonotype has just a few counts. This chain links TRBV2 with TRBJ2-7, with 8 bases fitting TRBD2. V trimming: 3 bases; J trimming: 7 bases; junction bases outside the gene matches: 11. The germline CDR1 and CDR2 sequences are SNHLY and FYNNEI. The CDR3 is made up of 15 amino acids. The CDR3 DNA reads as TGTGCCAGCAGTGAGACTAGCGTCGGAGTAAGGGAGCAGTACTTC. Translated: CASSETSVGVREQYF.

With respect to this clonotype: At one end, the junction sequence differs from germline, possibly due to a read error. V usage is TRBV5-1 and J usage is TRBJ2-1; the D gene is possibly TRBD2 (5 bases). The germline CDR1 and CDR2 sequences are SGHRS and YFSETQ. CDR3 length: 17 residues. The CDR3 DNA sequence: TGCGCCAGCTGCTTTAGTGAGGGCGTCGGGATATACAATGAGCAGTTCTTC. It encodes CASCFSEGVGIYNEQFF.

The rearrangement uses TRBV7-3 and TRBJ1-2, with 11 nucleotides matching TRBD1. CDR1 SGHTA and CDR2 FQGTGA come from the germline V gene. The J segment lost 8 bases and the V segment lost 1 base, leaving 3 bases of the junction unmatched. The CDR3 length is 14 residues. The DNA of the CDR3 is TGTGCCAGCAGCTTAAATGGACAGGGGGCAGGCTACACCTTC. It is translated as CASSLNGQGAGYTF.

CDR3 loop: CAWSGGRARETQYF. The CDR3 DNA is TGTGCCTGGTCTGGAGGGAGGGCCCGAGAGACCCAGTACTTC. The chain employs TRBV30 and TRBJ2-5; 7 bases are a match to TRBD2. The CDR3 is made up of 14 amino acids. The germline V gene encodes CDR1 GTSNPN and CDR2 SVGIG (reference sequence). V lost 5 bases to trimming and J lost 4 bases; unmatched junction nucleotides: 10.

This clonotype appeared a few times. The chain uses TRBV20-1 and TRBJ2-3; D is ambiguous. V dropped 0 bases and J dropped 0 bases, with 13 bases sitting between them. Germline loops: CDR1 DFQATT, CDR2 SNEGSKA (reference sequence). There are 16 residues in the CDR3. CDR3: CSARDPRRLSTDTQYF. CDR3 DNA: TGCAGTGCTAGAGATCCAAGGCGGCTAAGCACAGATACGCAGTATTTT.

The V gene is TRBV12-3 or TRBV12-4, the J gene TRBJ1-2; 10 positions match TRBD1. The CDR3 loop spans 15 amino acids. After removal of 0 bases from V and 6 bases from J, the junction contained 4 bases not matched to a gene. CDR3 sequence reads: CASSLAIGQGDGYTF. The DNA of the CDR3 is TGTGCCAGCAGTTTAGCGATCGGACAGGGGGATGGCTACACCTTC.

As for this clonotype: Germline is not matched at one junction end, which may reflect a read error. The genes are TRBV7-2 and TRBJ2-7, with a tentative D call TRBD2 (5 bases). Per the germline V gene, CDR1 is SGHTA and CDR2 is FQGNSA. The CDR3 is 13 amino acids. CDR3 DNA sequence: TGTGCCTGCAGCGGAGAGTTCTCCTACGAGCAGTACTTC. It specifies CACSGEFSYEQYF.

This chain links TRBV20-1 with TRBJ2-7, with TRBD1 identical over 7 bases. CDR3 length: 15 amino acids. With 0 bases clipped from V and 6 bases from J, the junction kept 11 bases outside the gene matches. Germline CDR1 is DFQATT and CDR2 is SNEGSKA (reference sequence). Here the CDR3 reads CSARDRGRGTGEQYF. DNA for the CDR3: TGCAGTGCTAGAGATCGGGGCAGGGGGACGGGCGAGCAGTACTTC.

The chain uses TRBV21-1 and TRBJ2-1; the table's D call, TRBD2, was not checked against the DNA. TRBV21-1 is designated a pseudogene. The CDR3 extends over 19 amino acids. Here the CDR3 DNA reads TGTGCCAGCTATAATGCGGGACTAGCGGGCCACATCTCCTACAATGAGCAGTTCTTC. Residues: CASYNAGLAGHISYNEQFF.

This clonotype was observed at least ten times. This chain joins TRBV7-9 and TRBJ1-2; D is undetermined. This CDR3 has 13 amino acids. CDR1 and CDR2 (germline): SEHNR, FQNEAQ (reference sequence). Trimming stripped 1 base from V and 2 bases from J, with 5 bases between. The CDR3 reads CASSLGGNYGYTF. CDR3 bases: TGTGCCAGCAGCTTAGGAGGGAACTATGGCTACACCTTC.

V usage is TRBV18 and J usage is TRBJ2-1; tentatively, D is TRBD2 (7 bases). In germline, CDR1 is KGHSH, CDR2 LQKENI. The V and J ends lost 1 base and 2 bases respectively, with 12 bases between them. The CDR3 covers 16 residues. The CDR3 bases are TGTGCCAGCTCACCACTCGGCGGGGGCCCCTACAATGAGCAGTTCTTC. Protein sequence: CASSPLGGGPYNEQFF.

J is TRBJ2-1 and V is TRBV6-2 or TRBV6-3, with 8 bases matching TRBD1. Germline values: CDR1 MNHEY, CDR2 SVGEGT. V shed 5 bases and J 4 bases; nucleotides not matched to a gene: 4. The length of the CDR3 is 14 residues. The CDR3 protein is CASSEGQVYNEQFF. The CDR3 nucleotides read TGTGCCAGCAGTGAGGGACAGGTGTACAATGAGCAGTTCTTC.

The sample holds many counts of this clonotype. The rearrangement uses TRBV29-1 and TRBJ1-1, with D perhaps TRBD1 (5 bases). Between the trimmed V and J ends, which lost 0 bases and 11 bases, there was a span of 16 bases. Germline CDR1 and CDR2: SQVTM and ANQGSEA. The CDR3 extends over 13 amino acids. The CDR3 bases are TGCAGCGTTGAAGATTCGTGGTCAGGGTACGCTTTCTTT. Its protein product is CSVEDSWSGYAFF.

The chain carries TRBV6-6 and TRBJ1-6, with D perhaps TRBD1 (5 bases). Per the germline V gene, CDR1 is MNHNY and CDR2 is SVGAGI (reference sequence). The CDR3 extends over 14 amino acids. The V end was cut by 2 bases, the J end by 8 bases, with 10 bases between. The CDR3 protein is CASSYRGADSPLHF. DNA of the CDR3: TGTGCCAGCAGTTACAGGGGTGCGGATTCACCCCTCCACTTT.

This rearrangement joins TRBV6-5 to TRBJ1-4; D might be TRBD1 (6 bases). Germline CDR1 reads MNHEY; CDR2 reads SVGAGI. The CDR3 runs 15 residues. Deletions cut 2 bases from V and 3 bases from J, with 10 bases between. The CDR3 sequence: CASSYRGAANEKLFF. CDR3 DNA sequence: TGTGCCAGCAGTTACCGGGGGGCGGCTAATGAAAAACTGTTTTTT.

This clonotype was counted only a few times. CDR3 DNA sequence: TGCAGCGCTGGGGCTAACTATGGCTACACCTTC. Residues: CSAGANYGYTF. V gene TRBV29-1 combines with J gene TRBJ1-2; D is uncertain. The CDR3 is 11 residues long. Trimming shortened V by 7 bases and J by 0 bases, and 6 bases separated the two germline ends. The germline V gene has CDR1 SQVTM and CDR2 ANQGSEA. The full variable domain, in which reference TRBV29-1 and TRBJ1-2 provide the parts outside the CDR3, is SAVISQKPSRDICQRGTSLTIQCQVDSQVTMMFWYRQQPGQSLTLIATANQGSEATYESGFVIDKFPISRPNLTFSTLTVSNMSPEDSSIYLCSAGANYGYTFGSGTRLTVV.

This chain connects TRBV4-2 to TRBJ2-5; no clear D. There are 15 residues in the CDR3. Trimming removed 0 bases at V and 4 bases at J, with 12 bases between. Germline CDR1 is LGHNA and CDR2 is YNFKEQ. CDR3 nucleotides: TGTGCCAGCAGCCAAGATTTACGTGGACGAGAGACCCAGTACTTC. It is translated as CASSQDLRGRETQYF.